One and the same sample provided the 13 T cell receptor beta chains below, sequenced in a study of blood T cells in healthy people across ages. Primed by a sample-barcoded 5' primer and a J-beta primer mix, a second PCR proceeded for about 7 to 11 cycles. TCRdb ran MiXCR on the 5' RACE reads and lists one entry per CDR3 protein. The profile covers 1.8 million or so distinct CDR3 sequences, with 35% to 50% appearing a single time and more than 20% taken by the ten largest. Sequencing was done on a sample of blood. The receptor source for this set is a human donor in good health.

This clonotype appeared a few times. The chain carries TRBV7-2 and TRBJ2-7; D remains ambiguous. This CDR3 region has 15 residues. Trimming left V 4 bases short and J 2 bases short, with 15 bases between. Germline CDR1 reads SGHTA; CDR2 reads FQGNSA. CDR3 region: CASSSQPNGPYEQYF. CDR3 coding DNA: TGTGCCAGCAGCTCCCAGCCCAACGGACCCTACGAGCAGTACTTC.

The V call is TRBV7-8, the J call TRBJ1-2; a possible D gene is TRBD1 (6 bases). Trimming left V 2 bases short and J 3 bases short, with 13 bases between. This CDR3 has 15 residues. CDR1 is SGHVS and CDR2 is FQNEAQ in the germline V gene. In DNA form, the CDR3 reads TGTGCCAGCAGCTTAATGGGGCGGGGGCACTATGGCTACACCTTC. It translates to CASSLMGRGHYGYTF.

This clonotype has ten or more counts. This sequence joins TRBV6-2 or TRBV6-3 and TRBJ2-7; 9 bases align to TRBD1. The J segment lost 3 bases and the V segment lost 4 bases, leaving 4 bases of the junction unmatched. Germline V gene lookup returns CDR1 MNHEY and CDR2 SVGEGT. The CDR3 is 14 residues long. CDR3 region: CASSWGQGIYEQYF. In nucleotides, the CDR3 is TGTGCCAGCAGTTGGGGACAGGGAATCTACGAGCAGTACTTC.

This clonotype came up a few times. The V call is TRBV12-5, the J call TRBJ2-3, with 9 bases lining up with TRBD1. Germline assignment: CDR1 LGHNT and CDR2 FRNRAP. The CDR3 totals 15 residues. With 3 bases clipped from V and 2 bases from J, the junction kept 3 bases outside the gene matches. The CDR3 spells CASGLGQGSTDTQYF. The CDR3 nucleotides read TGTGCTAGTGGTTTAGGACAGGGGTCCACAGATACGCAGTATTTT.

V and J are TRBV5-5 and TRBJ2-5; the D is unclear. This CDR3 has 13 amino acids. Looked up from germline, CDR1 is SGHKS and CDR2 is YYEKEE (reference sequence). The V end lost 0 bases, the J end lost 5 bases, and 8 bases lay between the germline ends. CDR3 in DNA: TGTGCCAGCAGCTTGGATCTGAGTGAGACCCAGTACTTC. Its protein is CASSLDLSETQYF.

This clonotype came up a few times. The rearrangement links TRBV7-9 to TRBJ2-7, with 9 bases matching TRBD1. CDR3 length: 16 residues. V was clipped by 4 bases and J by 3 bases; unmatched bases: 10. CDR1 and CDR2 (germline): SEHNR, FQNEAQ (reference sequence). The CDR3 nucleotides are TGTGCCAGCAGCTCGCAGAAGACAGGGGGGAACTACGAGCAGTACTTC. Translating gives CASSSQKTGGNYEQYF.

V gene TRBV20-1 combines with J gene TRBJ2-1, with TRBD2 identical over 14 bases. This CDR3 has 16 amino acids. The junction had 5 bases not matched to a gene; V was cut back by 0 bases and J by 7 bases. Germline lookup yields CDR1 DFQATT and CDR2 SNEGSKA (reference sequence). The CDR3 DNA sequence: TGCAGTGCTAGAGACCCGACTAGCGGGGGGGCAAATGAGCAGTTCTTC. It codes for CSARDPTSGGANEQFF.

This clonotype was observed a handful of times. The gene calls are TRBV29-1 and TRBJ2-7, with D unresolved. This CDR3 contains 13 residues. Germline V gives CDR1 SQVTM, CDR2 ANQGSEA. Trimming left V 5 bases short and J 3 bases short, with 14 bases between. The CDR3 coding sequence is TGCAGCGTTTGGGTCCCTGGGGACTACGAGCAGTACTTC. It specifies CSVWVPGDYEQYF.

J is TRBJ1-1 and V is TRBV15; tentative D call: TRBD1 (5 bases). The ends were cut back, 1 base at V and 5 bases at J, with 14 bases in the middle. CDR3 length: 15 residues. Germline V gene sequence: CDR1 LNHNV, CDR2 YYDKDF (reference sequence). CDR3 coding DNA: TGTGCCACCAGCAGAGGTTCGGGACCCAATACTGAAGCTTTCTTT. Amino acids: CATSRGSGPNTEAFF.

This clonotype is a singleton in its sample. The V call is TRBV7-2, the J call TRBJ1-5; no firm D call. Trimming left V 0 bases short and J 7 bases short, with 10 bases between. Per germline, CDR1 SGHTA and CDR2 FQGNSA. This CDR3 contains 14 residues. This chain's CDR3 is CASSLAGIRQPQHF. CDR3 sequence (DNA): TGTGCCAGCAGCTTAGCAGGGATTCGGCAGCCCCAGCATTTT.

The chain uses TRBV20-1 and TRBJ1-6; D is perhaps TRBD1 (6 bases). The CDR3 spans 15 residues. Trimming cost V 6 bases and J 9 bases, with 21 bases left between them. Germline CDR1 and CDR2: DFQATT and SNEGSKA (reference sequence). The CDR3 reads CSAPVMDSARSPLHF. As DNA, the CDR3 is TGCAGTGCCCCAGTGATGGACAGCGCTCGTTCACCCCTCCACTTT.

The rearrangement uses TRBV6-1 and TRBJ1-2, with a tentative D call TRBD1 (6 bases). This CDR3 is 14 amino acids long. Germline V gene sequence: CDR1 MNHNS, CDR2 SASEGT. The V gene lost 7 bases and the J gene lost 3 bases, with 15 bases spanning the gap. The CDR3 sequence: CASTPSGADYGYTF. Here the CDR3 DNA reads TGTGCCAGCACCCCATCGGGGGCGGACTATGGCTACACCTTC.

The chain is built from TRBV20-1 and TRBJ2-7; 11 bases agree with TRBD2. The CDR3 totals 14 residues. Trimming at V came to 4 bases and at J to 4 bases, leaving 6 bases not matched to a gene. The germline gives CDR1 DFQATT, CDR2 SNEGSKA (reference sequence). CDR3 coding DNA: TGCAGTGCTAATACCGGACTAGCGGGTTACGAGCAGTACTTC. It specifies CSANTGLAGYEQYF.